This T cell receptor beta chain came from a study of T cell clonality in common variable immunodeficiency. Study outcomes and limitations: CVID subjects had higher TCRbeta clonality than healthy controls, most marked in about a third.

This clone was observed at least ten times. Its antigen is undetermined. The read ends 3 residues before the CDR3 terminus; that terminus is restored from the germline J gene. Germline V lookup: CDR1 SGHNT, CDR2 YYREEE (reference sequence). This CDR3 contains 13 residues. Here immunoSEQ multiplex PCR was the method, and the copy in TCRdb shows in-frame clones only, minus some. Altogether approximately 44,000 clones were found in the sample, and no singletons occur. Sequencing was done on a sample of peripheral blood mononuclear cells. This sequence originates from a person between 18 and 75 years old in good health. The rearrangement links TRBV5-4 to TRBJ2-3, with a weak D call TRBD1 (5 bases). The CDR3 bases that were read are TGTGCCAGCAGCTTCAAAGGGGAAGAGACG. Its translation is CASSFKGEET. The entire CDR3 sequence reads CASSFKGEETQYF.